In this sample, the clone carrying this T cell receptor beta chain turned up many times. Trimming cost V 6 bases and J 5 bases, with 20 bases left between them. CDR3 length: 15 amino acids. For TCRbeta, the library was prepared with unique molecular identifiers. Each CDR3 protein gets one entry after TCRdb re-called the PCR reads with MiXCR. Of 150,000 to 200,000 distinct CDR3 sequences detected, approximately 15% appear once; the ten largest clones hold roughly an eighth. The data were taken from a study of T-cell reconstitution after alpha-beta-depleted transplantation in children. This clonotype originated in a human donor who donated a stem cell graft to a child with acute lymphoblastic leukemia. The chain combines TRBV12-3 or TRBV12-4 with TRBJ2-7; maybe TRBD2 (5 bases). This sample comprised PBMCs from the stem cell graft donor, obtained from the stem cell graft. CDR3 sequence reads: CASRLSREGFHEQYF. The DNA for the CDR3 is TGTGCCAGCAGGTTAAGTCGCGAGGGCTTCCACGAGCAGTACTTC.